The clone carrying this T cell receptor (beta chain) was seen at least ten times. Its antigen is undetermined. V gave up 5 bases and J gave up 2 bases; unmatched junction bases: 8. CDR1 and CDR2 from the germline V gene are MDHEN and SYDVKM. CDR3 length: 16 residues. The data were obtained in a study of T cells in Graves' hyperthyroidism and ophthalmopathy. Study-wide results and caveats: From stable hyperthyroidism, ophthalmopathy was separated by a 13 V-J model.

TCR beta CDR3 region amplification was performed from RNA transcripts. The HTBI primer set served for first-round RT-PCR of the TCR CDR3. In TCRdb, the multiplex PCR reads were re-called with MiXCR into one record per CDR3 protein. Among roughly 290,000 distinct CDR3 sequences listed, approximately 15% were seen once. The source is a woman aged 60-70 years with Graves' ophthalmopathy. V is TRBV28 and J is TRBJ2-3; TRBD2 aligns across 9 bases. The specimen sequenced was blood. CDR3 loop: CASSPNSGRVTDTQYF. Here the CDR3 DNA reads TGTGCCAGCAGTCCGAATAGCGGGAGAGTCACAGATACGCAGTATTTT.